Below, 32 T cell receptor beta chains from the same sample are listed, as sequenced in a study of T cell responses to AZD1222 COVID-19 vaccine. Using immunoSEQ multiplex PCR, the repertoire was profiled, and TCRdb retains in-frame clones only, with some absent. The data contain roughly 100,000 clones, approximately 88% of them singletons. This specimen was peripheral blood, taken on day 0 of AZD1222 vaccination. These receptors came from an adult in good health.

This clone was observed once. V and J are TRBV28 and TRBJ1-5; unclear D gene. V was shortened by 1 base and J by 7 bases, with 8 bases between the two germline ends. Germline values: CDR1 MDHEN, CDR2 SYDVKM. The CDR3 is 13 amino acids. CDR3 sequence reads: CASSLSWTQPQHF. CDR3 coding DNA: TGTGCCAGCAGTTTATCGTGGACGCAGCCCCAGCATTTT.

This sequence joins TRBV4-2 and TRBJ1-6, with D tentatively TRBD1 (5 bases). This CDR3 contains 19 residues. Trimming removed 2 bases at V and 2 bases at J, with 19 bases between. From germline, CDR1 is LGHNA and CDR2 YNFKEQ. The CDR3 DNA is TGTGCCAGCAGCCAAACCACCTCGGGAGGGACGCCCTATAATTCACCCCTCCACTTT. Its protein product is CASSQTTSGGTPYNSPLHF.

CDR3 bases: TGTGCCAGCAGTTACCAGAAAAGCTCTGGAAACACCATATATTTT. Amino acids: CASSYQKSSGNTIYF. The chain is built from TRBV6-6 and TRBJ1-3; D gene ambiguous. With 2 bases removed from V and 0 bases from J, the gap between germline ends came to 8 bases. Looked up from germline, CDR1 is MNHNY and CDR2 is SVGAGI (reference sequence). The CDR3 loop spans 15 amino acids.

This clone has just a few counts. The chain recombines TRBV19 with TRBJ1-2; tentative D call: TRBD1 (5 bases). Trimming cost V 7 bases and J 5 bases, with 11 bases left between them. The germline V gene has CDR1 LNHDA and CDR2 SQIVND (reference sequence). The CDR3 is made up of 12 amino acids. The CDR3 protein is CASNDGGYGYTF. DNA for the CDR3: TGTGCCAGTAATGACGGGGGATATGGCTACACCTTC.

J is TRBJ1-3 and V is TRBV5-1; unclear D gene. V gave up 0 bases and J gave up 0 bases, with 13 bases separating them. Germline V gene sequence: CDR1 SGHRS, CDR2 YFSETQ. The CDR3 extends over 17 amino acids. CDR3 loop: CASSLVPLAGSGNTIYF. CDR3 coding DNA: TGCGCCAGCAGCTTGGTGCCATTGGCCGGCTCTGGAAACACCATATATTTT.

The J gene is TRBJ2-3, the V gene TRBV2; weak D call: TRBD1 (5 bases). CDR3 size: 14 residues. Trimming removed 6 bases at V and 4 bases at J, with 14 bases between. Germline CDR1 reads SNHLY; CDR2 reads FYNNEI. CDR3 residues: CASRDMGPPDTQYF. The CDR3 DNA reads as TGTGCCAGCAGGGACATGGGTCCGCCAGATACGCAGTATTTT.

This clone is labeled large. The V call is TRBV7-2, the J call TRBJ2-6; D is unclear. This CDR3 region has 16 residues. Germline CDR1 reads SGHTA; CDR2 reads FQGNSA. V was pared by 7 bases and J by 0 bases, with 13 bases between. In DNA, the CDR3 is TGTGCCAGCAACTCAGTCCGGAGCTCTGGGGCCAACGTCCTGACTTTC. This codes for CASNSVRSSGANVLTF.

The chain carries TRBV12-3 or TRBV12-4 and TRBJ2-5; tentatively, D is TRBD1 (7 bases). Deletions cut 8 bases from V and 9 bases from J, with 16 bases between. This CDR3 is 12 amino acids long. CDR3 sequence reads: CASGNGRGAQYF. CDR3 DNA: TGTGCCAGCGGGAATGGCAGGGGGGCCCAGTACTTC.

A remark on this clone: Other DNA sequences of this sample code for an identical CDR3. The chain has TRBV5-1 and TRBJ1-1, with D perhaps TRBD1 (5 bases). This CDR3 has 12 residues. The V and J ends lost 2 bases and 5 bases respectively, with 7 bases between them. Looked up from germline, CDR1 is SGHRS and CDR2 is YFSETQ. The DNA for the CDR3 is TGCGCCAGCAGCTTTGGGGGTACTGAAGCTTTCTTT. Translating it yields CASSFGGTEAFF.

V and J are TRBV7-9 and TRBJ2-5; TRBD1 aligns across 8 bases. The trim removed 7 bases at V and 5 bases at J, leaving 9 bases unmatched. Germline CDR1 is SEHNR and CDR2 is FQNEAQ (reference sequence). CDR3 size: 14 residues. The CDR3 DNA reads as TGTGCCAGCACCGAGACAGGGGAGGTTGAGACCCAGTACTTC. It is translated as CASTETGEVETQYF.

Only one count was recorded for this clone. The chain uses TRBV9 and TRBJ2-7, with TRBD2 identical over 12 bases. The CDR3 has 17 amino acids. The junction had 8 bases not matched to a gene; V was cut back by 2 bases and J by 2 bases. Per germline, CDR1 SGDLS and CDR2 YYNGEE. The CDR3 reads CASSVGALAGGPYEQYF. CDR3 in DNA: TGTGCCAGCAGCGTCGGGGCCCTAGCGGGAGGGCCCTACGAGCAGTACTTC.

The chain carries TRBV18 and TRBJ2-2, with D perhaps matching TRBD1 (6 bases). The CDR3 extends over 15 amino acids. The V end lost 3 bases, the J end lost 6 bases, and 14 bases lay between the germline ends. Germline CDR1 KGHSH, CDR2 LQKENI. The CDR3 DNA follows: TGTGCCAGCTCACCGGGGGCCATCATGCCCGGGGAGCTGTTTTTT. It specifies CASSPGAIMPGELFF. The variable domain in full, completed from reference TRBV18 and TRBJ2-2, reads NAGVMQNPRHLVRRRGQEARLRCSPMKGHSHVYWYRQLPEEGLKFMVYLQKENIIDESGMPKERFSAEFPKEGPSILRIQQVVRGDSAAYFCASSPGAIMPGELFFGEGSRLTVL.

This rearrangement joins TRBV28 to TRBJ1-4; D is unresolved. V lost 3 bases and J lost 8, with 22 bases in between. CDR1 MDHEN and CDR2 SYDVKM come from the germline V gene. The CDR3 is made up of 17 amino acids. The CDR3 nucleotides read TGTGCCAGCAGTTTTGTAGTATTCGAGGGATATGTCGAAAAACTGTTTTTT. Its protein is CASSFVVFEGYVEKLFF.

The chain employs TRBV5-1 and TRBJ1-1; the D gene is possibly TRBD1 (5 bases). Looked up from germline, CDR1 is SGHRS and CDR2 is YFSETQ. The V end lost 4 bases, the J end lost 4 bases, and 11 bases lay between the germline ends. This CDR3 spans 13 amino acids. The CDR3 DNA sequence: TGCGCCAGCAGCGAGGGGTTGGGCACTGAAGCTTTCTTT. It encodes CASSEGLGTEAFF. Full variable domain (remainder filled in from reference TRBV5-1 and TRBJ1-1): KAGVTQTPRYLIKTRGQQVTLSCSPISGHRSVSWYQQTPGQGLQFLFEYFSETQRNKGNFPGRFSGRQFSNSRSEMNVSTLELGDSALYLCASSEGLGTEAFFGQGTRLTVV.

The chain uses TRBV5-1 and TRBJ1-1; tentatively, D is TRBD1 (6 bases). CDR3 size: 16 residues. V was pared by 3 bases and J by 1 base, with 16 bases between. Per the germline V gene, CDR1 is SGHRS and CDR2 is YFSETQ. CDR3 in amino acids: CASSSGQIIANTEAFF. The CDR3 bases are TGCGCCAGCAGCTCCGGACAGATTATTGCGAACACTGAAGCTTTCTTT.

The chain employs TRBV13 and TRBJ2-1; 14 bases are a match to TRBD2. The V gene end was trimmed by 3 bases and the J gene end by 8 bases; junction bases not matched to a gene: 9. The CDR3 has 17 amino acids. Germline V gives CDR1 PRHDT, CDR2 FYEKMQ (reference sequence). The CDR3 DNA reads TGTGCCAGCAGCTTCTTTCCGGGACTAGCGGGAGTCGATGAGCAGTTCTTC. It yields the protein CASSFFPGLAGVDEQFF.

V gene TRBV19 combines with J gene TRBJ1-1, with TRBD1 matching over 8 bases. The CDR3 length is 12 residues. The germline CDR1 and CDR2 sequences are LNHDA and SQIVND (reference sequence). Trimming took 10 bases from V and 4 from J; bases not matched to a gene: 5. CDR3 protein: CATTDRGTEAFF. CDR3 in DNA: TGTGCCACCACAGACAGGGGCACTGAAGCTTTCTTT.

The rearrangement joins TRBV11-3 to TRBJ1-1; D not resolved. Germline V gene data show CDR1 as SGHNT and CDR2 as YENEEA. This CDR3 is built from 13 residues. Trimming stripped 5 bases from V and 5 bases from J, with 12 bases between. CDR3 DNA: TGTGCCAGCAGCCTGACGACGAGAACTGAAGCTTTCTTT. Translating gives CASSLTTRTEAFF. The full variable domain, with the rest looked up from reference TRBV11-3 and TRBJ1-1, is EAGVVQSPRYKIIEKKQPVAFWCNPISGHNTLYWYLQNLGQGPELLIRYENEEAVDDSQLPKDRFSAERLKGVDSTLKIQPAELGDSAVYLCASSLTTRTEAFFGQGTRLTVV.

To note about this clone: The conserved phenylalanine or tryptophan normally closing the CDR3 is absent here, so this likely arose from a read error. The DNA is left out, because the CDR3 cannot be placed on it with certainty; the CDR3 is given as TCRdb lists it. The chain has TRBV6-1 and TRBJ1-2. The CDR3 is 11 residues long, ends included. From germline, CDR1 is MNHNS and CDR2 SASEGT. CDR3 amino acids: CASSEGGPGLI.

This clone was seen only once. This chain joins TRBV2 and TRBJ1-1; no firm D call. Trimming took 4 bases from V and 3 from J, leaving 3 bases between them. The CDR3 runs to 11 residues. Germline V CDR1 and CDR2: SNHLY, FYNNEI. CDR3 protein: CASSADTEAFF. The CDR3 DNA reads TGTGCCAGCAGTGCGGACACTGAAGCTTTCTTT.

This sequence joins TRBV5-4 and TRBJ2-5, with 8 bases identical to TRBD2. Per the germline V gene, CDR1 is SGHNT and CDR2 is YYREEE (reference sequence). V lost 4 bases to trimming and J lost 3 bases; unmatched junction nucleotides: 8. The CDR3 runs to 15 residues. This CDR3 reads CASSIAGTRKETQYF. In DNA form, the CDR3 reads TGTGCCAGCAGCATTGCCGGGACTAGAAAAGAGACCCAGTACTTC.

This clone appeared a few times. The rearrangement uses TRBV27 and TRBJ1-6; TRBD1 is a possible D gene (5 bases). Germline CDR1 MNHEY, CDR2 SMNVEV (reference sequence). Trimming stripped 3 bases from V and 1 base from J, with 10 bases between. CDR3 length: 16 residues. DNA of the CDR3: TGTGCCAGCAGTTTGTTGGGACGGTCCTATAATTCACCCCTCCACTTT. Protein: CASSLLGRSYNSPLHF.

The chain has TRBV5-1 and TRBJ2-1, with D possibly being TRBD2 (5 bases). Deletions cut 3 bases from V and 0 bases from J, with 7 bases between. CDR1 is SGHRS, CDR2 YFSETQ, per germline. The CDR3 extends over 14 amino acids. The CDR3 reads CASSSGYSYNEQFF. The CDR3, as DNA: TGCGCCAGCAGCTCGGGGTACTCCTACAATGAGCAGTTCTTC.

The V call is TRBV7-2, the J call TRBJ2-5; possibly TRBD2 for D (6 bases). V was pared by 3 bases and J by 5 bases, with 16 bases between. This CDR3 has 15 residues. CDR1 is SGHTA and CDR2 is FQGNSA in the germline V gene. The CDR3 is CASSFRGLGTETQYF. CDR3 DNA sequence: TGTGCCAGCAGCTTTAGGGGACTGGGGACGGAGACCCAGTACTTC.

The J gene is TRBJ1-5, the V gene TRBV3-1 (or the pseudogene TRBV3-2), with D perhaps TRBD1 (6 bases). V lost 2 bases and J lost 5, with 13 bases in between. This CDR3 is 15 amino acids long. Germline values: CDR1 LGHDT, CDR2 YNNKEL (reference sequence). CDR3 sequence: CASSQTRDNYQPQHF. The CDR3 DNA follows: TGTGCCAGCAGCCAAACCCGGGACAACTATCAGCCCCAGCATTTT.

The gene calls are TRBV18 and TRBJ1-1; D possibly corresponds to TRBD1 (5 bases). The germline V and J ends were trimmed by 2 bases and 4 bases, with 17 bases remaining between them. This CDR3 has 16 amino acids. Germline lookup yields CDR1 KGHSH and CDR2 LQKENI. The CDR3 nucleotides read TGTGCCAGCTCACCAAGTCAGGGAGGGTACTCCACTGAAGCTTTCTTT. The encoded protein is CASSPSQGGYSTEAFF. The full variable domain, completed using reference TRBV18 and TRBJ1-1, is NAGVMQNPRHLVRRRGQEARLRCSPMKGHSHVYWYRQLPEEGLKFMVYLQKENIIDESGMPKERFSAEFPKEGPSILRIQQVVRGDSAAYFCASSPSQGGYSTEAFFGQGTRLTVV.

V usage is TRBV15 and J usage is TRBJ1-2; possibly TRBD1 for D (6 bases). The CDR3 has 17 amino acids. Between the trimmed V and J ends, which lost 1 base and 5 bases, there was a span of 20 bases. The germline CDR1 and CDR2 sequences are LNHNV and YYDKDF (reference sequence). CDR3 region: CATSRAPTGLREYGYTF. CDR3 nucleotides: TGTGCCACCAGCAGAGCTCCGACAGGACTAAGGGAGTATGGCTACACCTTC.

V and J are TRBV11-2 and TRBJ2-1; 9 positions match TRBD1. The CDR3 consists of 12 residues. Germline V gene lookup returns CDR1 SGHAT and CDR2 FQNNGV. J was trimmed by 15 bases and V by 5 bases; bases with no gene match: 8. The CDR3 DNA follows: TGTGCCAGCAGCCCACCTGGACAGGGGAGGTTCTTC. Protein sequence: CASSPPGQGRFF.

The CDR3 nucleotides read TGTGCCAGCAGCAAGGATAGCTCTGGAAACACCATATATTTT. Protein product: CASSKDSSGNTIYF. The chain joins TRBV3-1 (or the pseudogene TRBV3-2) to TRBJ1-3; D is undetermined. V was pared by 5 bases and J by 0 bases, with 8 bases between. CDR1 is LGHDT and CDR2 is YNNKEL in the germline V gene (reference sequence). The CDR3 consists of 14 residues.

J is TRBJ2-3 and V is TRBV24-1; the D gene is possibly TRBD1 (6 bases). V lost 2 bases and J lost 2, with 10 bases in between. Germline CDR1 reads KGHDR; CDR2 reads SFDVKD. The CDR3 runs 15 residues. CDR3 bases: TGTGCCACCAGTGATTCCAGGGGAGCCACAGATACGCAGTATTTT. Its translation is CATSDSRGATDTQYF.

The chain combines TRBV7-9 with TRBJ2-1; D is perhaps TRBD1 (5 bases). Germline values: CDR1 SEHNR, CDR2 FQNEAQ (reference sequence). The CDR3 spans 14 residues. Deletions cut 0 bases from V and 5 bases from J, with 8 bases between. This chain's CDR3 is CASSLAATDNEQFF. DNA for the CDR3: TGTGCCAGCAGCTTAGCGGCGACAGACAATGAGCAGTTCTTC.

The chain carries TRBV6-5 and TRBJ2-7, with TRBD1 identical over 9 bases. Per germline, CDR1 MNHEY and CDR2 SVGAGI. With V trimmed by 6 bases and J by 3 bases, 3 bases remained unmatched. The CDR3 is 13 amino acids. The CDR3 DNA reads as TGTGCCAGCAGAAGGGACAGGGACTACGAGCAGTACTTC. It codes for CASRRDRDYEQYF.